The rows below give T cell receptor beta chains drawn from one sample of a study of OX40 agonist ivuxolimab in advanced cancers. The data were produced by immunoSEQ multiplex PCR, yet TCRdb's version contains in-frame clones alone and is incomplete. The sample holds tens of thousands of clones, 65% to 85% seen once. The input for sequencing was CD4+ or CD8+ T cells sorted from blood, taken in a trial of the OX40 agonist ivuxolimab. Every receptor here comes from an adult with an advanced solid tumor such as melanoma, head and neck, liver or kidney cancer. Both conserved end residues are part of each CDR3. A D gene is named only where the DNA matches it firmly. Clone size is not always given. Where it is, it says once, few, many or a class for expanded clones.

J: TRBJ1-5
D: TRBD1
size: -
V: TRBV4-1
DNA: TGCGCCAGCAGCCAAGACAGGGGGAATCAGCCCCAGCATTTT
CDR3: CASSQDRGNQPQHF

J: TRBJ1-2
D: -
size: -
V: TRBV4-3
DNA: TGCGCCAGCAGCCAAGAAAGGGGGAGCTACTATGGCTACACCTTC
CDR3: CASSQERGSYYGYTF

J: TRBJ1-6
D: -
size: once
V: TRBV2
DNA: TGTGCCAGCACCATAAGCGGTCGTAATTCACCCCTCCACTTT
CDR3: CASTISGRNSPLHF

J: TRBJ1-1
D: TRBD1
size: -
V: TRBV7-9
DNA: TGTGCCAGCAGCCTCGGGGACAGGGAAAACACTGAAGCTTTCTTT
CDR3: CASSLGDRENTEAFF

J: TRBJ2-1
D: -
size: -
V: TRBV15
DNA: TGTGCCACCAGCAGAGTTACCCCATACAATGAGCAGTTCTTC
CDR3: CATSRVTPYNEQFF

J: TRBJ2-5
D: TRBD2
size: -
V: TRBV7-2
DNA: TGTGCCAGCAGCTTAAACCCAGGACTAGCGGGGACCCATAAGTACTTC
CDR3: CASSLNPGLAGTHKYF

J: TRBJ2-1
D: -
size: -
V: TRBV6-1
DNA: TGTGCCAGCAGTGAAAACGAGGGCTCCTACAATGAGCAGTTCTTC
CDR3: CASSENEGSYNEQFF

J: TRBJ2-2
D: -
size: -
V: TRBV13
DNA: TGTGCCAGCAGCTTGACGGGAGTCACCGGGGAGCTGTTTTTT
CDR3: CASSLTGVTGELFF

J: TRBJ2-2
D: -
size: few
V: TRBV15
DNA: TGTGCCACCAGCAGCGACCTGGGGTCTTACGCCGGGGAGCTGTTTTTT
CDR3: CATSSDLGSYAGELFF

J: TRBJ2-1
D: -
size: -
V: TRBV28
DNA: TGTGCCAGCAGTTTAAGGACGGGAAAGGGCAATGAGCAGTTCTTC
CDR3: CASSLRTGKGNEQFF

J: TRBJ1-4
D: -
size: -
V: TRBV5-4
DNA: TGTGCCAGCAGCGGGGGCCCGAATGAAAAACTGTTTTTT
CDR3: CASSGGPNEKLFF

J: TRBJ2-1
D: TRBD2
size: -
V: TRBV23-1
DNA: TGCGCCAGCAGTCAATCGACCCCCCTAACTAGCGGGAAAATTGGTGAGCAGTTCTTC
CDR3: CASSQSTPLTSGKIGEQFF

J: TRBJ2-7
D: -
size: -
V: TRBV11-3
DNA: TGTGCCAGCAGCTCCGGGACCTACGAGCAGTACTTC
CDR3: CASSSGTYEQYF